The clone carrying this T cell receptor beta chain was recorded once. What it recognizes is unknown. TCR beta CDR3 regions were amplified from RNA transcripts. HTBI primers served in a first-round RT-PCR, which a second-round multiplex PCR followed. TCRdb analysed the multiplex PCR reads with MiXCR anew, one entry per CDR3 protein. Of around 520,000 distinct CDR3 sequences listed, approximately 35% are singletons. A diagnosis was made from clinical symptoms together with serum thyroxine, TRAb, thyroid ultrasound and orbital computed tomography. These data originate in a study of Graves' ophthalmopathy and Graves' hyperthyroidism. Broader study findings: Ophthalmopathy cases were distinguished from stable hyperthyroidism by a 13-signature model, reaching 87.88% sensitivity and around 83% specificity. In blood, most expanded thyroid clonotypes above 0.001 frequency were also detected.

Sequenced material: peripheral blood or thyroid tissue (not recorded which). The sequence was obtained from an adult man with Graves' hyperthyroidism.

CDR3 loop: CASSPDRGNSYNEQFF. CDR3 bases: TGTGCCAGCAGCCCGGACAGGGGCAACTCCTACAATGAGCAGTTCTTC. The V and J genes are TRBV7-9 and TRBJ2-1, with TRBD1 matching over 9 bases. The CDR3 is 16 residues long. The V gene end was trimmed by 5 bases and the J gene end by 0 bases; junction bases not matched to a gene: 5. CDR1 SEHNR and CDR2 FQNEAQ come from the germline V gene (reference sequence).